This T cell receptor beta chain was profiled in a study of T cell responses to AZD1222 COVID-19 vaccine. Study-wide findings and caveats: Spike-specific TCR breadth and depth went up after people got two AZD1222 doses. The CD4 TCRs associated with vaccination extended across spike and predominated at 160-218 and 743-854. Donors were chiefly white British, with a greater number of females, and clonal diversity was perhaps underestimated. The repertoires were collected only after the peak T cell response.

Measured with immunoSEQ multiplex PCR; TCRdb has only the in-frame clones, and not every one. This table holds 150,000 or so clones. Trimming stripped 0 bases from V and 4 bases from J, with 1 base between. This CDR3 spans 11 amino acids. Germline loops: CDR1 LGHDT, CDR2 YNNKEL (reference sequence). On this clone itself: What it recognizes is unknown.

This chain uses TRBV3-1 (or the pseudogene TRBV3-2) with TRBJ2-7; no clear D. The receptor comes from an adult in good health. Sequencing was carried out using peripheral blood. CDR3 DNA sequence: TGTGCCAGCAGCCAAGATTACGAGCAGTACTTC. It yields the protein CASSQDYEQYF.